A selection of T cell receptor beta chains follows, all from one sample in a study of blood T cell repertoires in COVID-19. Using immunoSEQ multiplex PCR, the repertoire was profiled, and TCRdb retains in-frame clones only, with some absent. The sample gives 150,000 to 200,000 clones, approximately 87% of which show up once; approximately 9.9% is in the top ten. Sequenced sample: peripheral blood. The receptors here all came from a woman aged 60-70 years with COVID-19, enrolled during active disease. Both conserved end residues are part of each CDR3. Each record gives: V gene, D gene, clone size, J gene, CDR3 protein, CDR3 DNA. The D gene is left open where the match is weak. Clone sizes are given selectively: once, few, many, or a class where the clone is expanded.

v_gene: TRBV24-1; d_gene: -; abundance: -; j_gene: TRBJ2-5; CDR3aa: CATSDSSFGETQYF; CDR3nt: TGTGCCACCAGTGATTCGAGTTTCGGGGAGACCCAGTACTTC
v_gene: TRBV18; d_gene: -; abundance: -; j_gene: TRBJ1-4; CDR3aa: CASSPGGRNEKLFF; CDR3nt: TGTGCCAGCTCACCAGGGGGCCGGAATGAAAAACTGTTTTTT
v_gene: TRBV7-6; d_gene: -; abundance: once; j_gene: TRBJ2-7; CDR3aa: CASSIQTNYEQYF; CDR3nt: TGTGCCAGCAGCATTCAGACTAACTACGAGCAGTACTTC
v_gene: TRBV6-5; d_gene: TRBD1; abundance: -; j_gene: TRBJ1-1; CDR3aa: CASHRGENTEAFF; CDR3nt: TGTGCCAGCCACAGGGGGGAGAACACTGAAGCTTTCTTT
v_gene: TRBV7-9; d_gene: TRBD1; abundance: -; j_gene: TRBJ2-7; CDR3aa: CASSSDRVGYEQYF; CDR3nt: TGTGCCAGCAGCTCGGACAGGGTTGGGTACGAGCAGTACTTC
v_gene: TRBV24-1; d_gene: -; abundance: -; j_gene: TRBJ1-1; CDR3aa: CATSATMNTEAFF; CDR3nt: TGTGCCACCAGTGCCACAATGAACACTGAAGCTTTCTTT
v_gene: TRBV7-9; d_gene: -; abundance: -; j_gene: TRBJ1-1; CDR3aa: CASSPGYMNTEAFF; CDR3nt: TGTGCCAGCAGCCCCGGGTACATGAACACTGAAGCTTTCTTT
v_gene: TRBV23-1; d_gene: TRBD2; abundance: -; j_gene: TRBJ2-1; CDR3aa: CASSQGVAGRRWFF; CDR3nt: TGCGCCAGCAGTCAAGGGGTAGCGGGGCGTCGGTGGTTCTTC
v_gene: TRBV4-2; d_gene: -; abundance: -; j_gene: TRBJ2-1; CDR3aa: CASSQEPAQTSSYNEQFF; CDR3nt: TGTGCCAGCAGCCAAGAGCCTGCCCAAACTAGCTCCTACAATGAGCAGTTCTTC
v_gene: TRBV24-1; d_gene: TRBD1; abundance: few; j_gene: TRBJ2-7; CDR3aa: CATSDPGTGVYEQYF; CDR3nt: TGTGCCACCAGTGACCCCGGGACAGGAGTTTACGAGCAGTACTTC
v_gene: TRBV5-3; d_gene: -; abundance: -; j_gene: TRBJ1-6; CDR3aa: CARSLPGAGASQSSNSPLHF; CDR3nt: TGTGCCAGAAGCTTACCAGGGGCTGGGGCATCCCAATCGAGTAATTCACCCCTCCACTTT
v_gene: TRBV18; d_gene: -; abundance: -; j_gene: TRBJ1-2; CDR3aa: CASSPKTDRANYGYTF; CDR3nt: TGTGCCAGCTCGCCCAAGACGGACAGAGCTAACTATGGCTACACCTTC
v_gene: TRBV28; d_gene: TRBD1; abundance: -; j_gene: TRBJ1-2; CDR3aa: CASRPGGRGYGYTF; CDR3nt: TGTGCCAGCAGACCAGGGGGCCGGGGCTATGGCTACACCTTC
v_gene: TRBV15; d_gene: TRBD2; abundance: -; j_gene: TRBJ2-1; CDR3aa: CATSRPPRGVAGVTYNEQFF; CDR3nt: TGTGCCACCAGCAGACCCCCAAGGGGGGTAGCGGGAGTAACCTACAATGAGCAGTTCTTC
v_gene: TRBV9; d_gene: TRBD1; abundance: -; j_gene: TRBJ1-6; CDR3aa: CASSALPGQTNSPLHF; CDR3nt: TGTGCCAGCAGCGCTTTACCGGGACAGACAAATTCACCCCTCCACTTT
v_gene: TRBV3-1/TRBV3-2; d_gene: TRBD2; abundance: -; j_gene: TRBJ2-7; CDR3aa: CASSPLLAGGPYEQYF; CDR3nt: TGTGCCAGCAGCCCCTTACTAGCGGGAGGTCCCTACGAGCAGTACTTC
v_gene: TRBV10-3; d_gene: TRBD2; abundance: -; j_gene: TRBJ2-7; CDR3aa: CAITRTSGGYEQYF; CDR3nt: TGTGCCATCACCCGGACTAGCGGGGGTTACGAGCAGTACTTC
v_gene: TRBV29-1; d_gene: TRBD2; abundance: -; j_gene: TRBJ2-1; CDR3aa: CSVRGGRETYNEQFF; CDR3nt: TGCAGCGTCCGGGGGGGCAGGGAAACCTACAATGAGCAGTTCTTC
v_gene: TRBV6-2/TRBV6-3; d_gene: TRBD2; abundance: -; j_gene: TRBJ2-1; CDR3aa: CASSYRYSGRGDEQFF; CDR3nt: TGTGCCAGCAGTTACCGATATAGCGGGAGAGGTGATGAGCAGTTCTTC
v_gene: TRBV3-1/TRBV3-2; d_gene: TRBD1; abundance: -; j_gene: TRBJ1-4; CDR3aa: CASSRTGGDEKLFF; CDR3nt: TGTGCCAGCAGCCGGACAGGGGGGGATGAAAAACTGTTTTTT
v_gene: TRBV18; d_gene: TRBD1; abundance: -; j_gene: TRBJ1-4; CDR3aa: CASSPGQGPNEKLFF; CDR3nt: TGTGCCAGCTCACCAGGACAGGGTCCTAATGAAAAACTGTTTTTT
v_gene: TRBV5-4; d_gene: TRBD1; abundance: -; j_gene: TRBJ2-2; CDR3aa: CASSRDSATGELFF; CDR3nt: TGTGCCAGCAGCCGGGACAGCGCGACCGGGGAGCTGTTTTTT
v_gene: TRBV7-3; d_gene: TRBD2; abundance: once; j_gene: TRBJ2-3; CDR3aa: CASSPPGTGGRGNTQYF; CDR3nt: TGTGCCAGCAGCCCCCCTGGGACGGGAGGGCGAGGGAATACGCAGTATTTT
v_gene: TRBV18; d_gene: -; abundance: -; j_gene: TRBJ2-1; CDR3aa: CASSLKGDEQFF; CDR3nt: TGTGCCAGCTCACTAAAGGGGGATGAGCAGTTCTTC
v_gene: TRBV30; d_gene: TRBD1; abundance: -; j_gene: TRBJ2-2; CDR3aa: CAWRNRGIPGELFF; CDR3nt: TGTGCCTGGAGAAACAGGGGGATACCCGGGGAGCTGTTTTTT
v_gene: TRBV18; d_gene: -; abundance: few; j_gene: TRBJ1-5; CDR3aa: CASSLYRTDSNQPQHF; CDR3nt: TGTGCCAGCTCACTCTACCGGACAGATAGCAATCAGCCCCAGCATTTT
v_gene: TRBV6-5; d_gene: -; abundance: -; j_gene: TRBJ1-2; CDR3aa: CASSYTLSPYGYTF; CDR3nt: TGTGCCAGCAGTTATACTCTTAGCCCCTATGGCTACACCTTC
v_gene: TRBV2; d_gene: -; abundance: -; j_gene: TRBJ2-7; CDR3aa: CASSEVGPAGRYEQYF; CDR3nt: TGTGCCAGCAGTGAAGTGGGGCCGGCGGGGCGTTACGAGCAGTACTTC
v_gene: TRBV4-1; d_gene: TRBD1; abundance: -; j_gene: TRBJ1-5; CDR3aa: CASSQGDRANQPQHF; CDR3nt: TGCGCCAGCAGCCAGGGGGACAGGGCTAATCAGCCCCAGCATTTT
v_gene: TRBV18; d_gene: -; abundance: -; j_gene: TRBJ2-7; CDR3aa: CASSPEGSREQYF; CDR3nt: TGTGCCAGCTCACCGGAGGGGTCCCGCGAGCAGTACTTC
v_gene: TRBV6-1; d_gene: TRBD1; abundance: -; j_gene: TRBJ1-5; CDR3aa: CASSGGQGLSLGGNQPQHF; CDR3nt: TGTGCCAGCAGTGGGGGACAGGGGCTATCTCTCGGAGGCAATCAGCCCCAGCATTTT
v_gene: TRBV11-2; d_gene: -; abundance: -; j_gene: TRBJ1-2; CDR3aa: CASSLEGPGNYGYTF; CDR3nt: TGTGCCAGCAGCTTAGAGGGCCCGGGGAACTATGGCTACACCTTC
v_gene: TRBV5-1; d_gene: TRBD1; abundance: -; j_gene: TRBJ1-2; CDR3aa: CASSWGDRDRGFYTF; CDR3nt: TGCGCCAGCAGCTGGGGAGACCGGGACAGGGGGTTCTACACCTTC
v_gene: TRBV19; d_gene: TRBD2; abundance: -; j_gene: TRBJ2-7; CDR3aa: CASSVAGTSEYYEQYF; CDR3nt: TGTGCCAGTTCCGTCGCCGGGACTAGCGAATACTACGAGCAGTACTTC
v_gene: TRBV9; d_gene: TRBD1; abundance: -; j_gene: TRBJ2-5; CDR3aa: CASSAVDRGRETQYF; CDR3nt: TGTGCCAGCAGCGCTGTCGACAGGGGGCGGGAGACCCAGTACTTC
v_gene: TRBV10-1; d_gene: TRBD2; abundance: once; j_gene: TRBJ2-7; CDR3aa: CASSESGTRGSEQYF; CDR3nt: TGCGCCAGCAGTGAGTCGGGGACTAGAGGATCCGAGCAGTACTTC
v_gene: TRBV4-1; d_gene: -; abundance: -; j_gene: TRBJ1-2; CDR3aa: CASSQRTQNYGYTF; CDR3nt: TGCGCCAGCAGCCAGCGGACTCAAAACTATGGCTACACCTTC
v_gene: TRBV10-3; d_gene: -; abundance: -; j_gene: TRBJ1-1; CDR3aa: CAISEHRENTEAFF; CDR3nt: TGTGCCATCAGTGAGCACAGGGAGAACACTGAAGCTTTCTTT
v_gene: TRBV19; d_gene: TRBD1; abundance: -; j_gene: TRBJ2-7; CDR3aa: CASSIGRQGFYEQYF; CDR3nt: TGTGCCAGTAGTATAGGACGACAGGGCTTCTACGAGCAGTACTTC
v_gene: TRBV6-2/TRBV6-3; d_gene: -; abundance: -; j_gene: TRBJ2-7; CDR3aa: CASSGLNSYEQYF; CDR3nt: TGTGCCAGCAGCGGACTCAACTCCTACGAGCAGTACTTC
v_gene: TRBV28; d_gene: TRBD1; abundance: -; j_gene: TRBJ1-6; CDR3aa: CASSSAGQGASPLHF; CDR3nt: TGTGCCAGCAGTTCTGCGGGACAGGGGGCCTCACCCCTCCACTTT
v_gene: TRBV24-1; d_gene: TRBD2; abundance: -; j_gene: TRBJ2-1; CDR3aa: CATSDAIAGGSYNEQFF; CDR3nt: TGTGCCACCAGTGATGCGATAGCGGGAGGATCCTACAATGAGCAGTTCTTC
v_gene: TRBV11-3; d_gene: TRBD2; abundance: -; j_gene: TRBJ2-7; CDR3aa: CASSYYTGLAGPEQYF; CDR3nt: TGTGCCAGCAGCTACTATACGGGACTAGCGGGGCCCGAGCAGTACTTC
v_gene: TRBV19; d_gene: -; abundance: -; j_gene: TRBJ1-2; CDR3aa: CASSLQGLGYTF; CDR3nt: TGTGCCAGTAGTCTACAGGGATTAGGCTACACCTTC
v_gene: TRBV11-3; d_gene: TRBD1; abundance: -; j_gene: TRBJ2-5; CDR3aa: CASSPRTGEETQYF; CDR3nt: TGTGCCAGCAGCCCTCGGACAGGGGAGGAGACCCAGTACTTC
v_gene: TRBV10-3; d_gene: TRBD2; abundance: -; j_gene: TRBJ2-7; CDR3aa: CATWASGSYEQYF; CDR3nt: TGTGCCACTTGGGCTAGCGGCTCCTACGAGCAGTACTTC
v_gene: TRBV30; d_gene: -; abundance: -; j_gene: TRBJ1-3; CDR3aa: CALAGQAGNTIYF; CDR3nt: TGTGCTCTCGCAGGGCAGGCTGGAAACACCATATATTTT
v_gene: TRBV5-4; d_gene: TRBD1; abundance: -; j_gene: TRBJ2-1; CDR3aa: CASSLQGAIHNEQFF; CDR3nt: TGTGCCAGCAGCTTACAGGGGGCTATACACAATGAGCAGTTCTTC
v_gene: TRBV7-6; d_gene: -; abundance: -; j_gene: TRBJ1-1; CDR3aa: CASSLVRETEAFF; CDR3nt: TGTGCCAGCAGCTTAGTTCGGGAGACTGAAGCTTTCTTT
v_gene: TRBV4-2; d_gene: -; abundance: once; j_gene: TRBJ2-1; CDR3aa: CANNFRGSGNEQFF; CDR3nt: TGTGCCAACAACTTTAGGGGCTCAGGGAATGAGCAGTTCTTC
v_gene: TRBV6-5; d_gene: TRBD2; abundance: -; j_gene: TRBJ2-4; CDR3aa: CASTPGQRGVIQYF; CDR3nt: TGTGCCAGCACCCCGGGACAGCGGGGGGTCATTCAGTACTTC
v_gene: TRBV5-8; d_gene: TRBD1; abundance: -; j_gene: TRBJ2-3; CDR3aa: CASNRGDREFLYTQYF; CDR3nt: TGTGCCAGCAACCGGGGTGACAGGGAGTTTCTGTATACGCAGTATTTT
v_gene: TRBV25-1; d_gene: -; abundance: -; j_gene: TRBJ2-2; CDR3aa: CASSDPRTEQLNTGELFF; CDR3nt: TGTGCCAGCAGTGACCCTAGGACAGAACAATTGAACACCGGGGAGCTGTTTTTT
v_gene: TRBV5-1; d_gene: TRBD2; abundance: -; j_gene: TRBJ2-1; CDR3aa: CASSLGLAGALSYNEQFF; CDR3nt: TGCGCCAGCAGCCTCGGACTAGCGGGAGCCCTATCCTACAATGAGCAGTTCTTC
v_gene: TRBV3-1/TRBV3-2; d_gene: -; abundance: -; j_gene: TRBJ2-2; CDR3aa: CASSQGTGVPTGELFF; CDR3nt: TGTGCCAGCAGCCAAGGGACGGGAGTGCCTACCGGGGAGCTGTTTTTT
v_gene: TRBV29-1; d_gene: -; abundance: -; j_gene: TRBJ1-3; CDR3aa: CSVLRSGNTIYF; CDR3nt: TGCAGCGTTTTGCGCTCTGGAAACACCATATATTTT
v_gene: TRBV27; d_gene: -; abundance: -; j_gene: TRBJ1-4; CDR3aa: CASRDLSTNEKLFF; CDR3nt: TGTGCCAGCCGGGACTTATCAACTAATGAAAAACTGTTTTTT
v_gene: TRBV7-2; d_gene: -; abundance: -; j_gene: TRBJ2-1; CDR3aa: CASSLVARTDEQFF; CDR3nt: TGTGCCAGCAGCTTAGTGGCCAGAACAGATGAGCAGTTCTTC
v_gene: TRBV27; d_gene: TRBD1; abundance: -; j_gene: TRBJ1-2; CDR3aa: CASSGAGQGNGAGGYTF; CDR3nt: TGTGCCAGCAGTGGGGCAGGACAGGGAAACGGGGCTGGGGGCTACACCTTC
v_gene: TRBV5-1; d_gene: TRBD2; abundance: -; j_gene: TRBJ2-5; CDR3aa: CASSPGASGRLRETQYF; CDR3nt: TGCGCCAGCAGCCCGGGGGCTAGCGGGAGGTTGAGGGAGACCCAGTACTTC